A selection of T cell receptor beta chains follows, all from one sample in a study of shared clonotypes between healthy human individuals. Using immunoSEQ multiplex PCR, the repertoire was profiled, and TCRdb retains in-frame clones only, with some absent. The sample records 800,000 to 1,200,000 clones, around 78% being singletons. Sequenced sample: memory CD4+ T cells from PBMCs. These receptors were collected from a man aged 18 to 29 in good health. Some clones in this sample may be carry-over from other donors' samples. The CDR3 runs from the conserved cysteine through the conserved F or W. The order of the fields is J gene, clone size, D gene, V gene, CDR3 protein, CDR3 DNA. D genes are given only for firm matches. Not every row has a clone size; where given, it reads once, few, many or a size class.

TRBJ1-4 | few | TRBD1 | TRBV28 | CASSIDRGRYEKLFF | TGTGCCAGCAGCATCGACAGGGGAAGGTATGAAAAACTGTTTTTT
TRBJ2-2 | - | TRBD1 | TRBV18 | CASSPRQGIGGELFF | TGTGCCAGCTCCCCTCGACAGGGAATAGGAGGGGAGCTGTTTTTT
TRBJ1-2 | - | - | TRBV7-2 | CASSLDANYGYTF | TGTGCCAGCAGCTTAGATGCGAACTATGGCTACACCTTC
TRBJ2-7 | - | - | TRBV29-1 | CSVRGDNYEQYF | TGCAGCGTCAGAGGAGATAACTACGAGCAGTACTTC
TRBJ2-5 | - | TRBD1 | TRBV6-1 | CASSEGRGTGGVKTQYF | TGTGCCAGCAGTGAAGGACGCGGGACAGGGGGCGTGAAGACCCAGTACTTC
TRBJ2-5 | once | - | TRBV5-1 | CASSLGSSNGPQETQYF | TGCGCCAGCAGCTTGGGCTCTAGCAACGGTCCCCAAGAGACCCAGTACTTC
TRBJ1-2 | - | TRBD1 | TRBV18 | CASSPPNTRQGYGYTF | TGTGCCAGCTCACCACCAAACACCCGACAGGGGTATGGCTACACCTTC
TRBJ2-5 | - | TRBD1 | TRBV2 | CASSERTGGRETQYF | TGTGCCAGCAGTGAAAGGACAGGGGGAAGGGAGACCCAGTACTTC
TRBJ1-4 | - | - | TRBV5-1 | CASSFEGWNEKLFF | TGCGCCAGCAGCTTCGAGGGGTGGAATGAAAAACTGTTTTTT
TRBJ2-4 | once | - | TRBV4-1 | CASSQPQTGTKNIQYF | TGCGCCAGCAGCCAACCTCAAACAGGGACCAAAAACATTCAGTACTTC
TRBJ1-1 | once | - | TRBV29-1 | CSPPVQGNTEAFF | TGCAGCCCCCCCGTGCAGGGAAACACTGAAGCTTTCTTT
TRBJ1-1 | once | - | TRBV11-2 | CASSLGGLNTEAFF | TGTGCCAGCAGCTTAGGCGGTCTGAACACTGAAGCTTTCTTT
TRBJ2-5 | few | - | TRBV9 | CASSGTAQETQYF | TGTGCCAGCAGCGGGACAGCTCAAGAGACCCAGTACTTC
TRBJ1-1 | few | TRBD1 | TRBV9 | CASSKRTGDYGTEAFF | TGTGCCAGCAGCAAACGGACAGGGGACTACGGCACTGAAGCTTTCTTT
TRBJ2-1 | - | - | TRBV4-1 | CASRPVQFRNEQFF | TGCGCCAGCAGACCCGTCCAGTTCCGGAATGAGCAGTTCTTC
TRBJ2-7 | few | - | TRBV18 | CASSTATYEQYF | TGTGCCAGCTCGACAGCTACCTACGAGCAGTACTTC
TRBJ2-7 | - | TRBD1 | TRBV27 | CASRATGQVPYEQYF | TGTGCCAGCAGGGCCACGGGACAGGTCCCTTACGAGCAGTACTTC
TRBJ1-3 | few | TRBD1 | TRBV7-9 | CASSLARQGAAGNTIYF | TGTGCCAGCAGCTTAGCGCGGCAGGGGGCCGCGGGAAACACCATATATTTT
TRBJ2-5 | - | TRBD1 | TRBV5-1 | CASTETGLSQETQYF | TGCGCCAGCACTGAGACAGGGCTTTCCCAAGAGACCCAGTACTTC
TRBJ2-1 | - | TRBD2 | TRBV6-1 | CASSSGTRRQGEQFF | TGTGCCAGCAGTAGCGGGACTAGGCGCCAGGGAGAGCAGTTCTTC
TRBJ1-5 | few | TRBD1 | TRBV5-1 | CASSLGDRGNQPQHF | TGCGCCAGCAGCTTGGGGGACAGGGGTAATCAGCCCCAGCATTTT
TRBJ2-5 | - | - | TRBV27 | CASSPLGTTQETQYF | TGTGCCAGCAGTCCCCTGGGAACTACTCAAGAGACCCAGTACTTC
TRBJ2-1 | once | TRBD2 | TRBV18 | CASSLLSGTYNEQFF | TGTGCCAGCTCACTTCTTAGCGGGACCTACAATGAGCAGTTCTTC
TRBJ2-3 | - | TRBD2 | TRBV28 | CASSGAAGKTSGDTQYF | TGTGCCAGCAGTGGGGCAGCGGGAAAAACTTCAGGGGATACGCAGTATTTT
TRBJ2-1 | - | - | TRBV7-2 | CASSLAFSSYNEQFF | TGTGCCAGCAGCCTAGCCTTTAGCTCCTACAATGAGCAGTTCTTC
TRBJ1-1 | - | - | TRBV10-3 | CAISEFGDTEAFF | TGTGCCATCAGTGAGTTCGGCGACACTGAAGCTTTCTTT
TRBJ2-1 | - | TRBD2 | TRBV15 | CATSRAGGPHNEQFF | TGTGCCACCAGCAGAGCGGGAGGGCCCCACAATGAGCAGTTCTTC
TRBJ2-1 | - | - | TRBV5-1 | CASSLNLARYNEQFF | TGCGCCAGCAGCTTGAACCTAGCGAGGTACAATGAGCAGTTCTTC
TRBJ2-7 | - | TRBD1 | TRBV5-1 | CASSLAGGFNEQYF | TGCGCCAGCAGCTTGGCAGGGGGCTTCAACGAGCAGTATTTC
TRBJ1-1 | - | - | TRBV6-1 | CASSEVLGLLKGSTEAFF | TGTGCCAGCAGTGAAGTATTGGGACTCCTAAAAGGGAGCACTGAAGCTTTCTTT
TRBJ1-4 | - | - | TRBV10-3 | CAIMSNEKLFF | TGTGCCATCATGAGTAATGAAAAACTGTTTTTT
TRBJ1-1 | - | - | TRBV5-6 | CASSPRNRPYTEAFF | TGTGCCAGCAGCCCACGTAACAGGCCCTACACTGAAGCTTTCTTT
TRBJ2-1 | - | TRBD2 | TRBV5-6 | CASSPGTSGISYNEQFF | TGTGCCAGCAGCCCCGGGACTAGCGGGATCTCCTACAATGAGCAGTTCTTC
TRBJ1-5 | - | TRBD1 | TRBV28 | CASSPQGVRPQHF | TGTGCCAGCAGTCCTCAGGGGGTCCGGCCCCAGCATTTT
TRBJ2-1 | - | - | TRBV2 | CASSATGRPKEQFF | TGTGCCAGCAGTGCCACGGGGCGGCCAAAGGAGCAGTTCTTC
TRBJ2-2 | - | TRBD2 | TRBV5-1 | CASSLPSGNTGELFF | TGCGCCAGCAGCTTGCCTAGCGGAAACACCGGGGAGCTGTTTTTT
TRBJ2-5 | - | - | TRBV6-5 | CASSYPFGETQYF | TGTGCCAGCAGTTACCCCTTTGGAGAGACCCAGTACTTC
TRBJ2-7 | few | - | TRBV6-5 | CASTQAVTYEQYF | TGTGCCAGCACTCAAGCGGTTACCTACGAGCAGTACTTC
TRBJ1-2 | many | - | TRBV4-1 | CASSQEQGRDYTF | TGCGCCAGCAGCCAAGAACAGGGACGAGACTACACCTTC
TRBJ2-3 | - | TRBD1 | TRBV6-1 | CASRGAGGVGDTQYF | TGTGCCAGCAGGGGGGCAGGGGGCGTGGGAGATACGCAGTATTTT
TRBJ2-7 | once | - | TRBV28 | CASSLYLQGTTSSYEQYF | TGTGCCAGCAGTTTATACTTGCAGGGGACTACAAGCTCCTACGAGCAGTACTTC
TRBJ1-1 | - | - | TRBV11-2 | CASSVRQNLEAFF | TGTGCCAGCAGCGTTAGACAGAACCTTGAAGCTTTCTTT
TRBJ2-1 | - | - | TRBV10-3 | CAISAPASDEQFF | TGTGCCATCAGTGCGCCCGCCAGCGATGAGCAGTTCTTC
TRBJ2-7 | - | - | TRBV7-2 | CASSLRLISSYEQYF | TGTGCCAGCAGCCTTAGACTCATTTCTTCCTACGAGCAGTACTTC